These T cell receptor beta chains were read from a single sample in a study of graft-versus-host responses after intestinal transplantation. Their cognate antigens are unknown. Some clones are missing from TCRdb's copy, which holds only in-frame ones; the method was immunoSEQ multiplex PCR. The sample shows approximately 94,000 clones, less than 90% of them seen only once. This specimen consisted of unstimulated CD4+ T cells sorted from spleen or lymph node cells, obtained before transplant. The receptors were sampled from a human donor who was the organ donor for an intestinal transplant. The CDR3 runs from the conserved cysteine through the conserved F or W. A D gene is named only where the DNA matches it firmly. Only part of the rows carry a size: once, few, many, or a class if the clone is expanded.

>18|TRBJ2-7|-|TRBV28|TRBD1
TGTGCCAGCAGTTCCTACCTTGTGGTAACAGGGGGCCACTACGAGCAGTACTTC
CASSSYLVVTGGHYEQYF
>12|TRBJ1-1|few|TRBV7-3|-
TGTGCCAGCAGAGACGCGAACACTGAAGCTTTCTTT
CASRDANTEAFF
>14|TRBJ2-2|-|TRBV10-3|TRBD1
TGTGCCACACAGGGACAGGGTTTATCCGGGGAGCTGTTTTTT
CATQGQGLSGELFF
>13|TRBJ1-2|-|TRBV30|-
TGTGCCTGGAGTGCCCCGCCGGGGTTCGGCTACACCTTC
CAWSAPPGFGYTF
>13|TRBJ2-1|-|TRBV6-5|TRBD1
TGTGCCAGCAGTGGGACAGGGACCAATGAGCAGTTCTTC
CASSGTGTNEQFF
>16|TRBJ1-2|few|TRBV2|-
TGTGCCAGCATAATAAAGGGCAATTCGGGGACATATGGCTACACCTTC
CASIIKGNSGTYGYTF
>15|TRBJ2-1|-|TRBV5-1|TRBD2
TGCGCCAGCAGCGCGGGGGGGTTCTCCTACAATGAGCAGTTCTTC
CASSAGGFSYNEQFF
>15|TRBJ2-3|-|TRBV9|-
TGTGCCAGCAGAAAAGGGGAGTTAGCCACAGATACGCAGTATTTT
CASRKGELATDTQYF
>16|TRBJ1-5|-|TRBV4-1|-
TGCGCCAGCAGCCAGATGTACGGTGATAGCAATCAGCCCCAGCATTTT
CASSQMYGDSNQPQHF
>16|TRBJ2-3|-|TRBV7-2|-
TGTGCCAGCAGCTTAGGTTATGGGGGGAGCACAGATACGCAGTATTTT
CASSLGYGGSTDTQYF
>15|TRBJ1-5|-|TRBV5-1|-
TGCGCCAGCAGCTTGGGTACAGGCGGAGATCAGCCCCAGCATTTT
CASSLGTGGDQPQHF
>14|TRBJ1-2|-|TRBV30|-
TGTGCCTGGAGTTATAGGGGTATAGGCTATGGCTACACCTTC
CAWSYRGIGYGYTF
>16|TRBJ1-5|-|TRBV4-2|-
TGTGCCAGCAGCCAAGATGTGACAGGTGTGAATCAGCCCCAGCATTTT
CASSQDVTGVNQPQHF
>19|TRBJ2-3|-|TRBV18|-
TGTGCCAGCTCTTCCATGGGCAGGGGAACCCTTTATAGCACAGATACGCAGTATTTT
CASSSMGRGTLYSTDTQYF
>16|TRBJ2-3|-|TRBV6-5|TRBD2
TGTGCCAGCAGTTTCCCCGGGGGGGGGAATGGCGATACGCAGTATTTT
CASSFPGGGNGDTQYF
>13|TRBJ2-5|-|TRBV19|TRBD2
TGTGCCAGTAGTATGGCGGGGGTAGGGGCCCAGTACTTC
CASSMAGVGAQYF
>13|TRBJ2-3|once|TRBV7-3|-
TGTGCCAGCAGCTACGGTGACACAGATACGCAGTATTTT
CASSYGDTDTQYF
>13|TRBJ2-5|-|TRBV5-1|-
TGCGCCAGCAGCCCTCAGAAGCAAGAGACCCAGTACTTC
CASSPQKQETQYF
>19|TRBJ2-7|-|TRBV7-2|-
TGTGCCAGCAGTCCAGGTGGGGGAATTCCGGGGGGCCCAAATTACGAGCAGTACTTC
CASSPGGGIPGGPNYEQYF
>15|TRBJ2-3|once|TRBV5-1|-
TGCGCCAGCAGCTTCCAGGGGATGGGCACAGATACGCAGTATTTT
CASSFQGMGTDTQYF